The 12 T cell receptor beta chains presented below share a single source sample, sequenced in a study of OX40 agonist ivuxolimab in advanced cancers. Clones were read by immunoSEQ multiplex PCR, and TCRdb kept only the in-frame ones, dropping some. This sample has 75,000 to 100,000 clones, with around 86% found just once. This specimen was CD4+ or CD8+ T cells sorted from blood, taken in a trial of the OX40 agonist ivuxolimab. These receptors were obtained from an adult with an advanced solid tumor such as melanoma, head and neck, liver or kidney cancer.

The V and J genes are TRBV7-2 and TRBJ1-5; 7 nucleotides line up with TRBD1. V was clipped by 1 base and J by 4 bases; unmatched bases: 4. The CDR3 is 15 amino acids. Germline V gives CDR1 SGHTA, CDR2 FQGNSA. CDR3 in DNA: TGTGCCAGCAGCTTAGGATCCAGGGGGAATCAGCCCCAGCATTTT. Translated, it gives CASSLGSRGNQPQHF.

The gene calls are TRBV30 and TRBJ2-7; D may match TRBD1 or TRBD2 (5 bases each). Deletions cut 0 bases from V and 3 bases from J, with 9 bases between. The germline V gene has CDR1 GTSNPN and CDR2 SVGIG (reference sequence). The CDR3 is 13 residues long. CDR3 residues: CAWSVLGDYEQYF. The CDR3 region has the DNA TGTGCCTGGAGTGTACTGGGGGACTACGAGCAGTACTTC.

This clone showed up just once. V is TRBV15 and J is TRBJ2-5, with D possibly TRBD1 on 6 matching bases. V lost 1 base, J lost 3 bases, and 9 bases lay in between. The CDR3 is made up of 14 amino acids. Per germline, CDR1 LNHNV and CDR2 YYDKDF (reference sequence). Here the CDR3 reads CATSRVDRKETQYF. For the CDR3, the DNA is TGTGCCACCAGCAGAGTTGACAGGAAAGAGACCCAGTACTTC.

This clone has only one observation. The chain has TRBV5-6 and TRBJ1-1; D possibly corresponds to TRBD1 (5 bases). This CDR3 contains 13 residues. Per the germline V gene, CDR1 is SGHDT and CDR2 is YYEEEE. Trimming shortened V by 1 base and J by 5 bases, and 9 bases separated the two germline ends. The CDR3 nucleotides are TGTGCCAGCAGCTTGTCGGGGGGGACTGAAGCTTTCTTT. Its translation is CASSLSGGTEAFF.

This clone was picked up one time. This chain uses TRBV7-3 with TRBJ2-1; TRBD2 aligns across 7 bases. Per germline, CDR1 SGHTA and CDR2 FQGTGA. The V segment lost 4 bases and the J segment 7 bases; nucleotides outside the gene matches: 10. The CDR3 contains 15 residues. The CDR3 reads CASSYQAGFGNEQFF. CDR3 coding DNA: TGTGCCAGCAGCTACCAAGCGGGATTCGGTAATGAGCAGTTCTTC.

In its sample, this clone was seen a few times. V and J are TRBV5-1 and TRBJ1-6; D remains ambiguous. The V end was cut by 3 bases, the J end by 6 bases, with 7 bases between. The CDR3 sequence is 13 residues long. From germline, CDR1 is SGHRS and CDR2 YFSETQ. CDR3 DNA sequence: TGCGCCAGCAGCTCGACGGGTAATTCACCCCTCCACTTT. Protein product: CASSSTGNSPLHF.

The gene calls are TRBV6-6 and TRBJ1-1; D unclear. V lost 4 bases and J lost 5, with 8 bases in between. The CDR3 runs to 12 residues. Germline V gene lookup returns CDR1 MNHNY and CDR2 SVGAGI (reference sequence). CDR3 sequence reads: CASSWEWTEAFF. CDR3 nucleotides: TGTGCCAGCAGTTGGGAATGGACTGAAGCTTTCTTT.

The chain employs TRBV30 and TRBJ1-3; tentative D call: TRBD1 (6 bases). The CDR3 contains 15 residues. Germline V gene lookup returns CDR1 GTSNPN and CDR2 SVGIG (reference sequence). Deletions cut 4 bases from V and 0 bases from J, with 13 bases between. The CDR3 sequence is CAWIPGDNSGNTIYF. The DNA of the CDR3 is TGTGCCTGGATTCCTGGGGACAACTCTGGAAACACCATATATTTT.

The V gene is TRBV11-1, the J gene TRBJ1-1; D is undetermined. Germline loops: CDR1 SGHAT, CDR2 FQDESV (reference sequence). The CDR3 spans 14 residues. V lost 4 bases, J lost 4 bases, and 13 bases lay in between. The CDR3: CASSSPTVSTEAFF. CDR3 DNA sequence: TGTGCCAGCAGCTCGCCTACGGTGAGCACTGAAGCTTTCTTT. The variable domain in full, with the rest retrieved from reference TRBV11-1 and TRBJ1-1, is EAEVAQSPRYKITEKSQAVAFWCDPISGHATLYWYRQILGQGPELLVQFQDESVVDDSQLPKDRFSAERLKGVDSTLKIQPAELGDSAMYLCASSSPTVSTEAFFGQGTRLTVV.

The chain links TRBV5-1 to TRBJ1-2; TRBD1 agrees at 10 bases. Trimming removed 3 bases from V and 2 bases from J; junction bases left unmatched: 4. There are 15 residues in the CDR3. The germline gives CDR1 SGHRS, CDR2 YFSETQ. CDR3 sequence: CASSSRDRGNYGYTF. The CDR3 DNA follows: TGCGCCAGCAGCTCCCGGGACAGGGGAAACTATGGCTACACCTTC.

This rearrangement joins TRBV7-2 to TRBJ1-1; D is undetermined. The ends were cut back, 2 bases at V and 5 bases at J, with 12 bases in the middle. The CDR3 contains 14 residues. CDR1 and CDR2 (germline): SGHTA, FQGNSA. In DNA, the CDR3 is TGTGCCAGCAGCTTAAGGCAGACGGTAACTGAAGCTTTCTTT. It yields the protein CASSLRQTVTEAFF.

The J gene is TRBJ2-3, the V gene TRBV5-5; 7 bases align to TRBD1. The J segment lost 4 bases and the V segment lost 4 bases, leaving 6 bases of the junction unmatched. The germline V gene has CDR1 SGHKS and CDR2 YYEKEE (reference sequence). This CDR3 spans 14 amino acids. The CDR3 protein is CASSTNRGPDTQYF. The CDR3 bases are TGTGCCAGCAGCACCAACAGGGGCCCAGATACGCAGTATTTT. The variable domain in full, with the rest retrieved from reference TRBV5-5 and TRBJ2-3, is DAGVTQSPTHLIKTRGQQVTLRCSPISGHKSVSWYQQVLGQGPQFIFQYYEKEERGRGNFPDRFSARQFPNYSSELNVNALLLGDSALYLCASSTNRGPDTQYFGPGTRLTVL.